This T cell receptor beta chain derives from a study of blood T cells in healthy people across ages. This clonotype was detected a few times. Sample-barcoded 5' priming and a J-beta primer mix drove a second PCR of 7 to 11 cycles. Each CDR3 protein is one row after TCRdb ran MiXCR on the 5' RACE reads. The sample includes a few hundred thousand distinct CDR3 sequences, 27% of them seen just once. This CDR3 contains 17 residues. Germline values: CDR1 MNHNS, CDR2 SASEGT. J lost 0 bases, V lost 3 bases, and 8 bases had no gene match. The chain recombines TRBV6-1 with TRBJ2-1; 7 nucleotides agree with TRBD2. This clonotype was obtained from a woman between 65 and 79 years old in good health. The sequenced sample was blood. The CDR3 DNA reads TGTGCCAGCAGTGAGTCTGGACTAGTGGCCTCCTACAATGAGCAGTTCTTC. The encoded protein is CASSESGLVASYNEQFF.